This T cell receptor beta chain was recovered during a study of T cell repertoires in ileal Crohn's disease. On the study more broadly: All patients had surgery for stricturing (around 60%) or penetrating (around 40%) disease. About half of patients got postoperative therapy: under 12 thiopurines, around 19 anti-TNF. Findings and caveats of the study: Endoscopic recurrence occurred in every patient whose clonality exceeded 26.8%. Compared with CD4 T cells, sorted CD8 cells carried more expanded clones.

CDR3 length: 16 residues. V trimming: 2 bases; J trimming: 4 bases; junction bases outside the gene matches: 7. Germline V gene sequence: CDR1 PRHDT, CDR2 FYEKMQ (reference sequence). With respect to this clone: The target antigen is unknown.

Using immunoSEQ multiplex PCR, the repertoire was profiled, and TCRdb retains in-frame clones only, with some absent. Of 30,000 to 35,000 clones listed, around 77% are singletons. Sequenced input: ileal tissue. The TCR comes from an adult with Crohn's disease. This chain connects TRBV13 to TRBJ2-5; TRBD1 matches at 10 bases. The CDR3 nucleotides read TGTGCCAGCAGCTTAAAAAAGACAGGGGGCAGAGAGACCCAGTACTTC. This encodes CASSLKKTGGRETQYF.